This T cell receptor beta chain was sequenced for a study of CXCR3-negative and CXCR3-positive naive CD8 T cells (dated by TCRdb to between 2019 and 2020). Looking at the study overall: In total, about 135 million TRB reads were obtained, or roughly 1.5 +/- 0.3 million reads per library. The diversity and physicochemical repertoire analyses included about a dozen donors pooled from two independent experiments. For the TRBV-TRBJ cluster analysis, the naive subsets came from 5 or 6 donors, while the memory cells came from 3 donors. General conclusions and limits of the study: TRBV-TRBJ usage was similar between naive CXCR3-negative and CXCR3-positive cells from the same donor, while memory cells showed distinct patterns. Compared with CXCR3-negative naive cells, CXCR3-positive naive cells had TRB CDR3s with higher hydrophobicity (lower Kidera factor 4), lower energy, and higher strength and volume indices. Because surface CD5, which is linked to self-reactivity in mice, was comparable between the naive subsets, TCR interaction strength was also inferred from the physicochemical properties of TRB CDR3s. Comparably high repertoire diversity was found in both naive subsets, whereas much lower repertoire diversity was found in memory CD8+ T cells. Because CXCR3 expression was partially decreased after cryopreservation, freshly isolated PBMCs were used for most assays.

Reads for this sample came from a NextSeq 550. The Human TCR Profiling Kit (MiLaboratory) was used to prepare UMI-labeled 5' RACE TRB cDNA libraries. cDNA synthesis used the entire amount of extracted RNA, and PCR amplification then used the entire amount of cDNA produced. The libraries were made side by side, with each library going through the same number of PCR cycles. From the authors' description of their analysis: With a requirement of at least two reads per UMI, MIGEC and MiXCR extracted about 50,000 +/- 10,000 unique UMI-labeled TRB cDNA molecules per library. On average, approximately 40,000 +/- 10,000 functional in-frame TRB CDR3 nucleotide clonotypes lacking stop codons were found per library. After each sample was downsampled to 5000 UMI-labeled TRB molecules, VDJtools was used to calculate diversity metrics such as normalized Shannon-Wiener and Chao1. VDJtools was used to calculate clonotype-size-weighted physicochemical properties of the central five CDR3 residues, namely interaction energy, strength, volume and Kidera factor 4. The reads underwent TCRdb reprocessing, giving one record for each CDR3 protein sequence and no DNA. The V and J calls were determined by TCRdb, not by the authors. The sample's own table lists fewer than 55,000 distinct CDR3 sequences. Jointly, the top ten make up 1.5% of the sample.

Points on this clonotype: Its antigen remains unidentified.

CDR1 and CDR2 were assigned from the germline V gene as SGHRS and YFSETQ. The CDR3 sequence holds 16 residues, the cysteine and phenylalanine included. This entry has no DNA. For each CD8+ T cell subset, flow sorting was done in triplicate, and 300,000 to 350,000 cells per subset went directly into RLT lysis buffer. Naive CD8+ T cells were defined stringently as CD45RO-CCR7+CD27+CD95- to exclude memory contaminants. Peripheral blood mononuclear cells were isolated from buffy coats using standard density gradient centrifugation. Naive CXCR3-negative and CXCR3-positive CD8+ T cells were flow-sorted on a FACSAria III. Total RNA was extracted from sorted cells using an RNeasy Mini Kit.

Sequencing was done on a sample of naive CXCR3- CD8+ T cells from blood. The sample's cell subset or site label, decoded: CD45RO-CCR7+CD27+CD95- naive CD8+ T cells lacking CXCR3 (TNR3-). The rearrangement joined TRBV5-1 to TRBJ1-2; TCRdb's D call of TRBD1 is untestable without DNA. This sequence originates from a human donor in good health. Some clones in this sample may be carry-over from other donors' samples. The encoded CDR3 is CASRRSGQGAPGGYTF.